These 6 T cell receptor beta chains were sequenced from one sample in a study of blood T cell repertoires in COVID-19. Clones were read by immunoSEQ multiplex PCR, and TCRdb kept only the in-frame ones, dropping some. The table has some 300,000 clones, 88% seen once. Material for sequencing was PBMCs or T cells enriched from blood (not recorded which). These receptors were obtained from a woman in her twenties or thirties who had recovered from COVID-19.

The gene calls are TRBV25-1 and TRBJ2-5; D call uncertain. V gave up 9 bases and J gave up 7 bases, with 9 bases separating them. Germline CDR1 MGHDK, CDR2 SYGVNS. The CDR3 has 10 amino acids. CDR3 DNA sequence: TGTGCCAGTGCGGCTGGGACCCAGTACTTC. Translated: CASAAGTQYF.

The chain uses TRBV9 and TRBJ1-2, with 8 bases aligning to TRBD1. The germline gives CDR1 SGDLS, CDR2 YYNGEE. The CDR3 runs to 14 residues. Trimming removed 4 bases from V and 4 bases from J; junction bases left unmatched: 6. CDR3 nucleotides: TGTGCCAGCAGCCTTCAACAGGGGGGCTATGGCTACACCTTC. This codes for CASSLQQGGYGYTF.

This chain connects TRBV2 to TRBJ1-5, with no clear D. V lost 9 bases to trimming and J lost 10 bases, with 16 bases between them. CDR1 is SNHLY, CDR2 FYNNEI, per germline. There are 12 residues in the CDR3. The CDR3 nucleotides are TGTGCCAGTGTAATGGAATCAGGCCCCCAGCATTTT. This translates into CASVMESGPQHF.

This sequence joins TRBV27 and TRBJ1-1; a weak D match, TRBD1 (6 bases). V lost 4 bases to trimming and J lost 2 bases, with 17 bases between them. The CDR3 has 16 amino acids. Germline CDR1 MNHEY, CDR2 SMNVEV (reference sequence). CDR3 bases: TGTGCCAGCAGTTCCTACTTTGGACAGTTAAACACTGAAGCTTTCTTT. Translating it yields CASSSYFGQLNTEAFF.

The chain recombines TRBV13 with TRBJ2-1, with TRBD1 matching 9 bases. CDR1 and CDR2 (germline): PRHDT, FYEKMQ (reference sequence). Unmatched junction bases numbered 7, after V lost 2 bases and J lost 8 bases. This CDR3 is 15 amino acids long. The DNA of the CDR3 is TGTGCCAGCAGCTTAATTGGGACAGGGTTCGATGAGCAGTTCTTC. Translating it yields CASSLIGTGFDEQFF.

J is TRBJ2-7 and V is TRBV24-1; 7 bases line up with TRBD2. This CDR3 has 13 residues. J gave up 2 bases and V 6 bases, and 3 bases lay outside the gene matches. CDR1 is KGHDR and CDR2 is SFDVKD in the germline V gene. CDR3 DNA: TGTGCCACCAGTAACGGGGGGACCTACGAGCAGTACTTC. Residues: CATSNGGTYEQYF.